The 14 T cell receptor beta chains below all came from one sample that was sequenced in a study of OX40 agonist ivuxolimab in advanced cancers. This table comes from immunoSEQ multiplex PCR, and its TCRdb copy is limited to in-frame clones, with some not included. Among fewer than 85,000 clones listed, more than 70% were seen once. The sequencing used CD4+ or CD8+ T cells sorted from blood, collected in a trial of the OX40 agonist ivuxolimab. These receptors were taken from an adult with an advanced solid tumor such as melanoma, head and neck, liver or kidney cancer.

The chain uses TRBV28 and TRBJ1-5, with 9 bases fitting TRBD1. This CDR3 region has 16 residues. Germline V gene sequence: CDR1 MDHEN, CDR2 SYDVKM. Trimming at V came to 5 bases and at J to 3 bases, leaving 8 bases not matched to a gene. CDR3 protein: CASSPRGQGSNQPQHF. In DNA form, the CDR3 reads TGTGCCAGCAGTCCTCGGGGACAGGGATCCAATCAGCCCCAGCATTTT.

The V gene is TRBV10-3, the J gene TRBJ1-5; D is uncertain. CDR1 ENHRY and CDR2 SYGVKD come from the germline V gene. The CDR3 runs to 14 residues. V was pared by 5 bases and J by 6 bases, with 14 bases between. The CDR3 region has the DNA TGTGCCATCAGTCGCGCCGAAAATGGTCAGCCCCAGCATTTT. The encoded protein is CAISRAENGQPQHF.

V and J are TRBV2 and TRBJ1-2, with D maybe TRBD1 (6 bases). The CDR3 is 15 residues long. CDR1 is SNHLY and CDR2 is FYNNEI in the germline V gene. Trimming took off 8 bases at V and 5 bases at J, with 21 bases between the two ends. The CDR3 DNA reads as TGTGCCAGCCCCGTCGCACTGGGGGCTCCGTATGGCTACACCTTC. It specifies CASPVALGAPYGYTF.

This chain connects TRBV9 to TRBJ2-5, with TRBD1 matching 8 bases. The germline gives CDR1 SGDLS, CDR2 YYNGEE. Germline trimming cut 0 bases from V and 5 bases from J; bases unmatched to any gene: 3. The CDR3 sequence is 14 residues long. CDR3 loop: CASSVGQGSETQYF. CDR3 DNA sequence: TGTGCCAGCAGCGTAGGACAGGGGTCGGAGACCCAGTACTTC.

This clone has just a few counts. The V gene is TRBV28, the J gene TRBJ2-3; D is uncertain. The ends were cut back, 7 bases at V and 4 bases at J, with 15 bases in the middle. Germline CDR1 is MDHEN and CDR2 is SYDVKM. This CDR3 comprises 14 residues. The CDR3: CASMGGKGADTQYF. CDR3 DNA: TGTGCCAGCATGGGCGGTAAAGGTGCAGATACGCAGTATTTT.

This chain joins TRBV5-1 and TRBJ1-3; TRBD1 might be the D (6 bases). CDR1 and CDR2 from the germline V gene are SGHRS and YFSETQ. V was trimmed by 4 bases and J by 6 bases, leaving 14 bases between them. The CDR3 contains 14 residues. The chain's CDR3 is CASSVQGLENTIYF. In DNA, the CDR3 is TGCGCCAGCAGCGTCCAGGGGCTCGAAAACACCATATATTTT.

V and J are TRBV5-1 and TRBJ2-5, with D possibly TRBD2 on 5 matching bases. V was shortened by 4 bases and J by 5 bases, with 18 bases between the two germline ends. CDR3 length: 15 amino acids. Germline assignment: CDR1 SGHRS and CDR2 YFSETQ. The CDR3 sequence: CASSPKTRGVETQYF. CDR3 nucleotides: TGCGCCAGCAGCCCGAAGACCCGGGGAGTGGAGACCCAGTACTTC.

The CDR3 reads CASSPTGPGNTIYF. CDR3 coding DNA: TGTGCCAGTAGCCCGACGGGACCGGGAAACACCATATATTTT. The rearrangement joins TRBV19 to TRBJ1-3; weak D call: TRBD1 (5 bases). The CDR3 length is 14 residues. V lost 6 bases, J lost 4 bases, and 13 bases lay in between. Germline loops: CDR1 LNHDA, CDR2 SQIVND (reference sequence).

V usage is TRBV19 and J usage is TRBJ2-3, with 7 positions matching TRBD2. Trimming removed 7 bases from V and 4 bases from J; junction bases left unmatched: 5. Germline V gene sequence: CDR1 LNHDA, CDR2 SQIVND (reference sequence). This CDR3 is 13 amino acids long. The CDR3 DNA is TGTGCCAGTAACTTAGCGGGTCCAGATACGCAGTATTTT. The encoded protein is CASNLAGPDTQYF.

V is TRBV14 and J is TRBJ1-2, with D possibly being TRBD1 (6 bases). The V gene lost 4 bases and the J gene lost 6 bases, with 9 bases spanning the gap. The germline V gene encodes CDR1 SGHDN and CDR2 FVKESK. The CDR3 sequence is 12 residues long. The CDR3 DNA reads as TGTGCCAGCAGCCTCCACAGGGATGGCTACACCTTC. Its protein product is CASSLHRDGYTF.

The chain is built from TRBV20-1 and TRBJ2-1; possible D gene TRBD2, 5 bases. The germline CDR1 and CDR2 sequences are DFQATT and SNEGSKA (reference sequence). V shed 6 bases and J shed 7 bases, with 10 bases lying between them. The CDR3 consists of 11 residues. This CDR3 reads CSAKRRNEQFF. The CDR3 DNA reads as TGCAGTGCAAAAAGGAGGAATGAGCAGTTCTTC.

The CDR3 region has the DNA TGTGCCAGCAGTGAAGTTCTAGCGGGCACCGGGGAGCTGTTTTTT. Its protein product is CASSEVLAGTGELFF. The chain employs TRBV6-1 and TRBJ2-2; 8 bases match TRBD2. V trimming: 1 base; J trimming: 4 bases; junction bases outside the gene matches: 2. This CDR3 comprises 15 residues. The V gene's germline CDR1 is MNHNS and CDR2 SASEGT.

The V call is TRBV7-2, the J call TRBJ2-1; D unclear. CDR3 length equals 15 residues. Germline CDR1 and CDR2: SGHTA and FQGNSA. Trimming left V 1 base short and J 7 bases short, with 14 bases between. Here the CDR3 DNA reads TGTGCCAGCAGCTTAGTGACGGACCTGCGGAATGAGCAGTTCTTC. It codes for CASSLVTDLRNEQFF.

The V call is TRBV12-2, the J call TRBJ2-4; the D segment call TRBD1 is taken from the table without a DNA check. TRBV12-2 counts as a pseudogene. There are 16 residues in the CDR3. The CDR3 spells CASRWLTGTGGRIQYF. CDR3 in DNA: TGTGCAAGTCGCTGGCTTACCGGGACAGGGGGCCGGATTCAGTACTTC.